The present TCR beta chain was sequenced within a study of T cells in Graves' hyperthyroidism and ophthalmopathy. Findings and limits, study-wide: Most expanded thyroid clonotypes above 0.001 recurred in blood. Ophthalmopathy onset followed model prediction by a median approximately seven months.

These patients, aged 18 to 65, had recently diagnosed hyperthyroidism lasting under 2 months. Clinical symptoms, serum thyroxine, TRAb, thyroid ultrasound and orbital computed tomography established diagnosis. Germline V gives CDR1 DFQATT, CDR2 SNEGSKA (reference sequence). The CDR3 has 14 residues. The V gene end was trimmed by 5 bases and the J gene end by 3 bases; junction bases not matched to a gene: 5. This clonotype was detected ten times or more. Its antigen is still unknown. It was RNA transcripts that yielded the amplified TCR beta CDR3 regions. The TCR CDR3 was amplified in a first-round RT-PCR using the HTBI primer set. TCRdb re-called the multiplex PCR reads with MiXCR, one entry per CDR3 protein. The data show nearly 600,000 distinct CDR3 sequences, around 14% seen once.

The sequencing sample was made of blood. The chain is built from TRBV20-1 and TRBJ2-3; 10 positions match TRBD2. The clonotype comes from a woman in her 30s with Graves' hyperthyroidism that later progressed to Graves' ophthalmopathy. The CDR3 DNA reads TGCAGTGCTTTAGCGGGAGGAGGGACAGATACGCAGTATTTT. Its translation is CSALAGGGTDTQYF.